The sample holds a few counts of the clone carrying this TCR beta chain. The target antigen is unknown. The V end lost 5 bases, the J end lost 2 bases, and 9 bases lay between the germline ends. The CDR3 sequence is 13 residues long. CDR1 is MGHRA and CDR2 is YSYEKL in the germline V gene. This entry comes from a study of beta chain features in type 1 diabetes. Study-wide results and limits: A closer apparent resemblance between naive, central memory and Treg TCRB repertoires was seen in patients than in healthy donors. A moderate, significant TCRB CDR3 shortening appeared in type 1 diabetes across four CD4+ subsets.

Expressed TCRB transcripts were sequenced after all isolated RNA was converted to cDNA. Here immunoSEQ multiplex PCR was the method, and the copy in TCRdb shows in-frame clones only, minus some. The sample lists roughly 400,000 clones; over 9% were seen once. The sequence came from a young man with type 1 diabetes. The chain recombines TRBV4-1 with TRBJ1-1, with D possibly being TRBD1 (5 bases). The material sequenced was central memory CD4+ T cells from blood. In DNA, the CDR3 is TGCGCCAGCAGCTCTCGGACAAACACTGAAGCTTTCTTT. As protein: CASSSRTNTEAFF.